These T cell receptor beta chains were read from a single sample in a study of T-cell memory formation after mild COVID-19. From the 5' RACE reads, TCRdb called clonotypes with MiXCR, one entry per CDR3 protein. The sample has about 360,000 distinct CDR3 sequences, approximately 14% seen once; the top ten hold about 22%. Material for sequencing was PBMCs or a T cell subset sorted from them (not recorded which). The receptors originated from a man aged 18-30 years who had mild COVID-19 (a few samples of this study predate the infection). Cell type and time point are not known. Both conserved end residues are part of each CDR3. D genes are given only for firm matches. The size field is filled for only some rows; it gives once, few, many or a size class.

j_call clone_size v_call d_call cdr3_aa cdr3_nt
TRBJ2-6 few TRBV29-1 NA CSVGDRDNSGANVLTF TGCAGCGTTGGAGACCGGGACAACTCTGGGGCCAACGTCCTGACTTTC
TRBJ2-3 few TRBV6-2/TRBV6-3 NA CASRSDMYTQYF TGTGCCAGCAGATCTGACATGTATACGCAGTATTTT
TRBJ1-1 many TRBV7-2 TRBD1 CASSSSGTGGNPLYTEAFF TGTGCCAGCAGCTCGTCCGGGACAGGGGGCAACCCGCTTTACACTGAAGCTTTCTTT
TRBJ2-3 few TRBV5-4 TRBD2 CASRPAGGPSDTQYF TGTGCCAGCAGACCTGCGGGGGGGCCTTCAGATACGCAGTATTTT
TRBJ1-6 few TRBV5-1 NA CARSLVQGWDSPLHF TGCGCCAGAAGCTTGGTCCAGGGTTGGGATTCACCCCTCCACTTT
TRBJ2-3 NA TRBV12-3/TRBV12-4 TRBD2 CASTSPRRGLGSTDTQYF TGTGCCAGCACCTCACCTAGGCGGGGACTAGGATCCACAGATACGCAGTATTTT
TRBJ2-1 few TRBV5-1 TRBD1 CASSYSGTGAYNEQFF TGCGCCAGCAGCTACTCCGGGACAGGGGCCTACAATGAGCAGTTCTTC
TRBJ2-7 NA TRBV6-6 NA CASRPGSSELEQYF TGTGCCAGCAGGCCGGGTTCTAGCGAACTCGAGCAGTACTTC
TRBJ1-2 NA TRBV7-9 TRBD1 CASSPQGGVYTF TGTGCCAGCAGCCCTCAGGGGGGGGTCTACACCTTC
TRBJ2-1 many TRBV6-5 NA CASSERRMYNEQFF TGTGCCAGCAGTGAGCGGAGGATGTACAATGAGCAGTTCTTC
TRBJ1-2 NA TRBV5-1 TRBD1 CASSRVPVRQGSYGYTF TGCGCCAGCAGCAGGGTCCCTGTTCGACAGGGATCCTATGGCTACACCTTC
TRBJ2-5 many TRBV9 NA CASSVEGRAREETQYF TGTGCCAGCAGCGTAGAGGGCAGGGCGAGAGAAGAGACCCAGTACTTC
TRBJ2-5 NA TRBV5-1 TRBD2 CASADGGGAQETQYF TGCGCCAGCGCGGACGGCGGGGGGGCTCAGGAGACCCAGTACTTC
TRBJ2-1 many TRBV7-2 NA CASSTPRPYNEQFF TGTGCCAGCAGCACACCACGACCCTACAATGAGCAGTTCTTC
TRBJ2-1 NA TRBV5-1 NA CASSSNRETEQFF TGCGCCAGCAGCTCAAACAGGGAAACTGAGCAGTTCTTC
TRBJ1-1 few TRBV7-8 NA CASSFPYTEAFF TGTGCCAGCAGCTTCCCCTACACTGAAGCTTTCTTT
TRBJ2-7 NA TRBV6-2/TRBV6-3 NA CASTKVGRISEQYF TGTGCCAGCACCAAGGTAGGCAGGATCTCCGAGCAGTACTTC
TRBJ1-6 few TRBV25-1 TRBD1 CASLGQGKGPLHF TGTGCCAGCCTGGGACAGGGGAAGGGACCCCTCCACTTT
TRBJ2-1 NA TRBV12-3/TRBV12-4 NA CASGGGAGEQFF TGTGCCAGTGGAGGGGGGGCCGGTGAGCAGTTCTTC
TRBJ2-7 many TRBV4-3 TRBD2 CASSQERGDPAYEQYF TGCGCCAGCAGCCAAGAACGGGGGGACCCTGCCTACGAGCAGTACTTC
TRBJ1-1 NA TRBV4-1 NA CASSRRGPRNTEAFF TGCGCCAGCAGCCGCCGGGGACCACGGAACACTGAAGCTTTCTTT
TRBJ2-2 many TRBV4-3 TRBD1 CASSQRTGSAGELFF TGCGCCAGCAGCCAACGGACAGGGTCAGCCGGGGAGCTGTTTTTT
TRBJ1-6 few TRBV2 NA CASSEEGKAHNSPLHF TGTGCCAGCAGTGAAGAGGGAAAAGCCCATAATTCACCCCTCCACTTT
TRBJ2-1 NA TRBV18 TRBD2 CASSPEGTISRKFF TGTGCCAGCTCACCGGAAGGGACTATTTCCCGTAAGTTCTTC
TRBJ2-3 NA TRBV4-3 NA CASSQDTAGDPQYF TGCGCCAGCAGCCAAGATACAGCAGGGGATCCGCAGTATTTT
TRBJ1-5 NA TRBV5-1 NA CASSLARDNQPQHF TGCGCCAGCAGCTTGGCCAGGGACAATCAGCCCCAGCATTTT
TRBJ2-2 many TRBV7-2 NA CASSPGHFNTGELFF TGTGCCAGCAGCCCCGGCCACTTTAACACCGGGGAGCTGTTTTTT
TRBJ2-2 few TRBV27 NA CAPKGDTGELFF TGTGCCCCCAAGGGGGACACCGGGGAGCTGTTTTTT
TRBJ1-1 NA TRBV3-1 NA CASSDQGRRNTEAFF TGTGCCAGCAGCGACCAGGGGAGGAGGAACACTGAAGCTTTCTTT
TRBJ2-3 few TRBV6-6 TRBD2 CASSPPGGGVTDTQYF TGTGCCAGCAGTCCCCCCGGCGGGGGTGTCACAGATACGCAGTATTTT
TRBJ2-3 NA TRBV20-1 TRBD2 CSARLQRGTDTQYF TGCAGTGCTAGACTCCAGCGGGGGACAGATACGCAGTATTTT
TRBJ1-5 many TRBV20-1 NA CSARGTLNQPQHF TGCAGTGCTAGGGGCACTCTGAATCAGCCCCAGCATTTT
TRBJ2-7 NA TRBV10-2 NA CASSELAPAYEQYF TGCGCCAGCAGTGAGCTAGCGCCAGCCTACGAGCAGTACTTC
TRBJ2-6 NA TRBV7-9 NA CASSPERFSGANVLTF TGTGCCAGCAGCCCAGAGAGGTTCTCTGGGGCCAACGTCCTGACTTTC
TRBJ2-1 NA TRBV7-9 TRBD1 CASSLGDRDYNEQFF TGTGCCAGCAGCTTAGGGGACAGGGACTACAATGAGCAGTTCTTC
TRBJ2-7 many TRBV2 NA CASSENAYEQYF TGTGCCAGCAGTGAGAACGCCTACGAGCAGTACTTC
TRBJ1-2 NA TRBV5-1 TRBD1 CASSFGQGADGYTF TGCGCCAGCAGCTTCGGACAGGGGGCTGATGGCTACACCTTC
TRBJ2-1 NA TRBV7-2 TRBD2 CASSSGLAGGLAFF TGTGCCAGCAGCTCGGGACTAGCGGGGGGGCTGGCGTTCTTC
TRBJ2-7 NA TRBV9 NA CASSPAVGQTYEQYF TGTGCCAGCAGCCCCGCTGTGGGGCAGACCTACGAGCAGTACTTC
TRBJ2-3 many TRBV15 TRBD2 CATSRTSGGADTQYF TGTGCCACCAGCAGGACTAGCGGGGGGGCAGATACGCAGTATTTT
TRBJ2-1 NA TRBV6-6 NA CASSSEVYNEQFF TGTGCCAGCTCTTCAGAGGTATACAATGAGCAGTTCTTC
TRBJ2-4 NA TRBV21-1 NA CASSKLATKNIQYF TGTGCCAGCAGCAAACTAGCGACCAAAAACATTCAGTACTTC
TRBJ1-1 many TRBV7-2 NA CASSYQGRGTEAFF TGTGCCAGCAGCTACCAGGGGCGAGGTACTGAAGCTTTCTTT
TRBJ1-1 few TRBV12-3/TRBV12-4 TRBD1 CASRSNDRASNTEAFF TGTGCCAGCAGATCTAATGACAGGGCCTCCAACACTGAAGCTTTCTTT
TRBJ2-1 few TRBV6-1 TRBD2 CASSELAGGHSSYNEQFF TGTGCCAGCAGTGAACTAGCGGGGGGTCATAGCTCCTACAATGAGCAGTTCTTC
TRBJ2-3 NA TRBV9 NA CASSVAASPDTQYF TGTGCCAGCAGCGTAGCGGCCAGCCCAGATACGCAGTATTTT
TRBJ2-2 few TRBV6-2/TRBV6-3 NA CASTQGHTGELFF TGTGCCAGCACCCAGGGGCACACCGGGGAGCTGTTTTTT
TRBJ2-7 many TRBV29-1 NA CSGSAGVKYEQYF TGCAGCGGTTCGGCAGGGGTGAAGTACGAGCAGTACTTC
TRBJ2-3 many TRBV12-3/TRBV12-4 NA CASRSGGDTQYF TGTGCCAGCAGGTCCGGAGGAGATACGCAGTATTTT
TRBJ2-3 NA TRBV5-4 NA CASSASVTDTGTQYF TGTGCCAGCAGCGCTAGTGTAACGGACACTGGTACGCAGTATTTT
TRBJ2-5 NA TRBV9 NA CASSVGQETKYF TGTGCCAGCAGCGTAGGCCAAGAGACCAAGTACTTC
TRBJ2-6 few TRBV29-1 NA CSSPGRPRSSGANVLTF TGCAGCTCACCAGGGCGGCCCCGAAGCTCTGGGGCCAACGTCCTGACTTTC
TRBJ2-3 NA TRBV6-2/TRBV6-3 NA CASSLEDPPLDTQYF TGTGCCAGCAGTTTGGAGGATCCCCCACTGGATACGCAGTATTTT
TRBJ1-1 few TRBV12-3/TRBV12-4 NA CASRLRLHTQAFF TGTGCCAGCAGGTTGAGGCTGCACACTCAAGCTTTCTTT
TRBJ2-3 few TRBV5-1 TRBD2 CASSYRGGGDTQYF TGCGCCAGCAGCTACCGCGGGGGGGGCGATACGCAGTATTTT
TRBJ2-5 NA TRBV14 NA CASSQTKEGETQYF TGTGCCAGCAGCCAAACAAAAGAGGGGGAGACCCAGTACTTC
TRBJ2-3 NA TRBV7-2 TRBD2 CASSRNSGGGTDTQYF TGTGCCAGCAGCCGAAACAGCGGGGGGGGCACAGATACGCAGTATTTT